This TCR beta chain was sequenced during a study of blood T cell repertoires in COVID-19. The V end lost 4 bases, the J end lost 0 bases, and 9 bases lay between the germline ends. Germline-derived CDR1 and CDR2 are SQVTM and ANQGSEA. CDR3 length: 14 residues. Some clones are missing from TCRdb's copy, which holds only in-frame ones; the method was immunoSEQ multiplex PCR. This table has about 140,000 clones, approximately 81% appearing once. V and J are TRBV29-1 and TRBJ1-4; D remains ambiguous. Input material: peripheral blood. The origin of this receptor is an older woman with active or convalescent COVID-19. CDR3: CSVVGDATNEKLFF. CDR3 DNA sequence: TGCAGCGTTGTTGGAGATGCAACTAATGAAAAACTGTTTTTT.